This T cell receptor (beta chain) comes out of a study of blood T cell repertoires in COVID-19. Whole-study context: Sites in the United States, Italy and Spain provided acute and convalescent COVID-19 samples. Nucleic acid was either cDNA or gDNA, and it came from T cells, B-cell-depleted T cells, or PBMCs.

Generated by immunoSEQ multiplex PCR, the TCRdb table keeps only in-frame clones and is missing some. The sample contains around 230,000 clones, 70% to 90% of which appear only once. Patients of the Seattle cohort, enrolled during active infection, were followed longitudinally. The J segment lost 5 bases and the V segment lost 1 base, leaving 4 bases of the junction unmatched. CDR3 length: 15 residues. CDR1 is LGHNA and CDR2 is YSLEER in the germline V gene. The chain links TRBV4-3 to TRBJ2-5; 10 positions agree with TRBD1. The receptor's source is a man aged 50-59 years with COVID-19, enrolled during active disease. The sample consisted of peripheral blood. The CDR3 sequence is CASSQVLGQGETQYF. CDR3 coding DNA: TGCGCCAGCAGCCAAGTATTGGGACAGGGGGAGACCCAGTACTTC.